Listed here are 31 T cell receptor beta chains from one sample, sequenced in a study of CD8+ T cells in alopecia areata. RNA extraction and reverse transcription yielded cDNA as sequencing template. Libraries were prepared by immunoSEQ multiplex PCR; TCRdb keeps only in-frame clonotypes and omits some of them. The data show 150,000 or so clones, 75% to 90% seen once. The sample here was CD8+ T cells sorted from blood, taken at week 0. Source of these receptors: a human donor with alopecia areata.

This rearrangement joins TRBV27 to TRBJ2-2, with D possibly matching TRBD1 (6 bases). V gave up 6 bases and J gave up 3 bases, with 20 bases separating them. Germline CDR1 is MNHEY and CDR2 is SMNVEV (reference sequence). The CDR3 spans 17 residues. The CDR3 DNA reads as TGTGCCAGCAGCCAACAGGGACACTGGGCGGACACCGGGGAGCTGTTTTTT. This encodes CASSQQGHWADTGELFF.

The DNA of the CDR3 is TGTGCCAGCAGCCATCCGACAGGTCAAGAGACCCAGTACTTC. As protein: CASSHPTGQETQYF. The V gene is TRBV7-9, the J gene TRBJ2-5, with D tentatively TRBD1 (6 bases). The CDR3 covers 14 residues. The ends were cut back, 5 bases at V and 2 bases at J, with 12 bases in the middle. Germline assignment: CDR1 SEHNR and CDR2 FQNEAQ (reference sequence).

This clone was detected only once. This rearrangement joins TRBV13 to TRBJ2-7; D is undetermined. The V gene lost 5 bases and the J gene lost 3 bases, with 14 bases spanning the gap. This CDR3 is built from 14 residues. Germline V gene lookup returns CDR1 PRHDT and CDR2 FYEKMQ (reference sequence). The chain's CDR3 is CASSRPPNFYEQYF. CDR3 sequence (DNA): TGTGCCAGCAGCCGCCCACCAAACTTCTACGAGCAGTACTTC.

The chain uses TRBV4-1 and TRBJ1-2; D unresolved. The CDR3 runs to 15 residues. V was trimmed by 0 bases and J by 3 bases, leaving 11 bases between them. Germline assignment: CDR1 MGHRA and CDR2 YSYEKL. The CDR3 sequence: CASSQDSAGYYGYTF. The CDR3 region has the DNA TGCGCCAGCAGCCAAGATAGTGCGGGGTACTATGGCTACACCTTC.

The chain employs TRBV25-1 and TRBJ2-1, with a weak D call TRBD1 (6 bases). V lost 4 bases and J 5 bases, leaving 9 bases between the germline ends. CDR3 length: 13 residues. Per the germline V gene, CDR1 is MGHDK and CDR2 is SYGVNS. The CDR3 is CASSGTADNEQFF. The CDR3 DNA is TGTGCCAGCAGTGGGACAGCTGACAATGAGCAGTTCTTC. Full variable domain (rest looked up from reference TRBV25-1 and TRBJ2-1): EADIYQTPRYLVIGTGKKITLECSQTMGHDKMYWYQQDPGMELHLIHYSYGVNSTEKGDLSSESTVSRIRTEHFPLTLESARPSHTSQYLCASSGTADNEQFFGPGTRLTVL.

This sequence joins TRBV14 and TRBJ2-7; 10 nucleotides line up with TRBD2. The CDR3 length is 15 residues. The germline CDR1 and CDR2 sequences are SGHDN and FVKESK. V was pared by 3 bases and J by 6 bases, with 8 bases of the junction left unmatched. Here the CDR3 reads CASSQIPGLASEQYF. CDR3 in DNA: TGTGCCAGCAGCCAGATACCGGGACTAGCGAGCGAGCAGTACTTC. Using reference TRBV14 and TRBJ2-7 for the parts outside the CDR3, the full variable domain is EAGVTQFPSHSVIEKGQTVTLRCDPISGHDNLYWYRRVMGKEIKFLLHFVKESKQDESGMPNNRFLAERTGGTYSTLKVQPAELEDSGVYFCASSQIPGLASEQYFGPGTRLTVT.

This CDR3 is CASSPTSGSYNEQFF. CDR3 nucleotides: TGTGCCAGTAGTCCTACTAGCGGGAGCTACAATGAGCAGTTCTTC. The chain carries TRBV19 and TRBJ2-1; TRBD2 matches 11 bases. Per the germline V gene, CDR1 is LNHDA and CDR2 is SQIVND (reference sequence). V was pared by 5 bases and J by 3 bases, with 3 bases of the junction left unmatched. CDR3 length: 15 residues.

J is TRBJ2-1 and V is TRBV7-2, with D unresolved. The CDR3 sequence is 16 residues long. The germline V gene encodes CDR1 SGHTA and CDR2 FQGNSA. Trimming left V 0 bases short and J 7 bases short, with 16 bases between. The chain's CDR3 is CASSLAVTPVGNEQFF. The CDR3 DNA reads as TGTGCCAGCAGCTTAGCGGTGACTCCAGTGGGTAATGAGCAGTTCTTC.

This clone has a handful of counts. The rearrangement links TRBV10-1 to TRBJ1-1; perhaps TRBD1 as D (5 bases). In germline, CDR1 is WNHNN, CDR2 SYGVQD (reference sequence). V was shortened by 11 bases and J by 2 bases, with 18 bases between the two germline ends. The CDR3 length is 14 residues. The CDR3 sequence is CAGSTGDYNTEAFF. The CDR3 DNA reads TGCGCCGGCTCAACAGGAGACTATAACACTGAAGCTTTCTTT.

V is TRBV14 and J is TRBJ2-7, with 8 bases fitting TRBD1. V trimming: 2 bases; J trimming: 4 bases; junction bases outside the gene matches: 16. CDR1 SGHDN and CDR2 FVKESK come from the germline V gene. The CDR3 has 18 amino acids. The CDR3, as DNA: TGTGCCAGCAGCCAACAGGGACAGGAATCCCCCGGTGCTTACGAGCAGTACTTC. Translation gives CASSQQGQESPGAYEQYF.

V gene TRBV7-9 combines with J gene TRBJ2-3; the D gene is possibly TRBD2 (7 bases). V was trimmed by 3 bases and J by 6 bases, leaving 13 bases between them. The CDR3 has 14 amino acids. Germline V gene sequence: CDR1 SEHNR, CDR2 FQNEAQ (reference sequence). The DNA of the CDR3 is TGTGCCAGCAGCTTCCCGGGGGGCCTGGATACGCAGTATTTT. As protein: CASSFPGGLDTQYF.

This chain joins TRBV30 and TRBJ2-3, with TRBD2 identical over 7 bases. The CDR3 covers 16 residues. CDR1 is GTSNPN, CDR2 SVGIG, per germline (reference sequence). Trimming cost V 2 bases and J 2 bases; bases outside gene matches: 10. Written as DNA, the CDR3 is TGTGCCTGGAGTTCGGAGCGGGACTATTTCACAGATACGCAGTATTTT. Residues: CAWSSERDYFTDTQYF.

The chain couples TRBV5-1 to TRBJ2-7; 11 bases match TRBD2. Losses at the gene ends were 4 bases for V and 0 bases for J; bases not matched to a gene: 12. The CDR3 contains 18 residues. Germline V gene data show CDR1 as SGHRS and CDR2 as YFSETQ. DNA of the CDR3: TGCGCCAGCAGCGAGGGACTAGCGGTCGATCCGAGCTCCTACGAGCAGTACTTC. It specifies CASSEGLAVDPSSYEQYF.

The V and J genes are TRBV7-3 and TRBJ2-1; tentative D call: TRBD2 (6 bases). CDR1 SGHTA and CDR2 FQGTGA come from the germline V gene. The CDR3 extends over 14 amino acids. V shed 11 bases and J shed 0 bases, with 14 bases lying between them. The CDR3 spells CACHGGSSYNEQFF. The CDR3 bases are TGTGCCTGCCACGGGGGTAGCTCCTACAATGAGCAGTTCTTC.

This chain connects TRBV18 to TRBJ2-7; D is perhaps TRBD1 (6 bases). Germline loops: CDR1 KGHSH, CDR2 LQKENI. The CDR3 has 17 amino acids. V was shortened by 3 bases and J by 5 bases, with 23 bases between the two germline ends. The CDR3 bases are TGTGCCAGCTCACCGGGGACAACCCAAAGGCTGTCCCACGAGCAGTACTTC. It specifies CASSPGTTQRLSHEQYF. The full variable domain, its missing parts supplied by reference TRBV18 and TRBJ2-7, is NAGVMQNPRHLVRRRGQEARLRCSPMKGHSHVYWYRQLPEEGLKFMVYLQKENIIDESGMPKERFSAEFPKEGPSILRIQQVVRGDSAAYFCASSPGTTQRLSHEQYFGPGTRLTVT.

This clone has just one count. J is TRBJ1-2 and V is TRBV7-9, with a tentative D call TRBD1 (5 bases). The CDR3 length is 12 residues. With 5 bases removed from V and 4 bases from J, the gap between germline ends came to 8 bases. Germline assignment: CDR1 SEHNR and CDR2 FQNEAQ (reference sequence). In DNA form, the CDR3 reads TGTGCCAGCAGCGTCGACAGCTATGGCTACACCTTC. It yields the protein CASSVDSYGYTF.

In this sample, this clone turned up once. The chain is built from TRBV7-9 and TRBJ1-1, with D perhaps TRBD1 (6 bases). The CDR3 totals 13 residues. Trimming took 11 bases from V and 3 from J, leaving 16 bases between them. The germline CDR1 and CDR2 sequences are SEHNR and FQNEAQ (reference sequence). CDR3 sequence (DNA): TGTGCCGGGGTGGGGGGCGTAGACACTGAAGCTTTCTTT. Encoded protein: CAGVGGVDTEAFF.

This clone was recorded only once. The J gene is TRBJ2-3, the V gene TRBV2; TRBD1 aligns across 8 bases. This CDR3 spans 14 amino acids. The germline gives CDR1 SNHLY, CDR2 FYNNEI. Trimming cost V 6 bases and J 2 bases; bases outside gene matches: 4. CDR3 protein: CASRGQGFTDTQYF. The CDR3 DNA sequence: TGTGCCAGCAGAGGACAGGGTTTCACAGATACGCAGTATTTT.

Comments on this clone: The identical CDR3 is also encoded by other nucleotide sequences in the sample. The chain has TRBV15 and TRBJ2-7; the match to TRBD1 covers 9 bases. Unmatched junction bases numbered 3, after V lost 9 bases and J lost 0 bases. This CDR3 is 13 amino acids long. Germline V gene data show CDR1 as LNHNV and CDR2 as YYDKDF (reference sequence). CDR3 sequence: CATKTGGSYEQYF. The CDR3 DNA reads TGTGCCACAAAGACAGGGGGCTCCTACGAGCAGTACTTC. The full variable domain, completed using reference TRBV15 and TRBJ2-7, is DAMVIQNPRYQVTQFGKPVTLSCSQTLNHNVMYWYQQKSSQAPKLLFHYYDKDFNNEADTPDNFQSRRPNTSFCFLDIRSPGLGDTAMYLCATKTGGSYEQYFGPGTRLTVT.

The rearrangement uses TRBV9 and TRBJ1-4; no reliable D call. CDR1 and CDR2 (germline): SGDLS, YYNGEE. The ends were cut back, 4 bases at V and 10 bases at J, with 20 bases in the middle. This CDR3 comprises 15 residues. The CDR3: CASSSLTEPEGKLFF. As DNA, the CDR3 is TGTGCCAGCAGCTCCTTAACTGAACCGGAGGGAAAACTGTTTTTT.

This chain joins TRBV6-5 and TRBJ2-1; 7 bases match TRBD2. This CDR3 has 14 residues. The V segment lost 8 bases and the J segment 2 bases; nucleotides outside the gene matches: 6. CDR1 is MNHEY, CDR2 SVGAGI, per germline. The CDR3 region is CASSPSGTYNEQFF. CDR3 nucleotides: TGTGCCAGCTCGCCTAGCGGCACCTACAATGAGCAGTTCTTC.

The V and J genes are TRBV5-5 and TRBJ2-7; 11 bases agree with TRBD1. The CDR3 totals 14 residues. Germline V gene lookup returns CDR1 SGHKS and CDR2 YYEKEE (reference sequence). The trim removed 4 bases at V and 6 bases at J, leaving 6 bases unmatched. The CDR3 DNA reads TGTGCCAGCAGCCAAGGGACAGGGGGGATCGAGCAGTACTTC. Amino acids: CASSQGTGGIEQYF.

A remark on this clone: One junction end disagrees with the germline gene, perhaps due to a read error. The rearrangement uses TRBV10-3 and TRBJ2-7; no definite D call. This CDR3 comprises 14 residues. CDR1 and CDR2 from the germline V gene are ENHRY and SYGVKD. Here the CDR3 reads CASSEATYSYEQYF. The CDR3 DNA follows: TGTGCCAGCAGTGAAGCGACTTACTCCTACGAGCAGTACTTC.

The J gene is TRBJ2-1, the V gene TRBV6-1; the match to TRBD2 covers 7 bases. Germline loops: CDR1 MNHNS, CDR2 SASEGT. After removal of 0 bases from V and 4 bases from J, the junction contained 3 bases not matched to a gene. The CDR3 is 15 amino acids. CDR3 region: CASSEALAVYNEQFF. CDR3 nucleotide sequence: TGTGCCAGCAGTGAAGCCCTAGCGGTGTACAATGAGCAGTTCTTC.

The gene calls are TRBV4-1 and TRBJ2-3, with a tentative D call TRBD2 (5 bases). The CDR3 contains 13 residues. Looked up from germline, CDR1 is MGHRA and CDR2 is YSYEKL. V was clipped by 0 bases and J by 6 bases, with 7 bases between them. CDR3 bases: TGCGCCAGCAGCCAAGACGGGGAGGATACGCAGTATTTT. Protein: CASSQDGEDTQYF.

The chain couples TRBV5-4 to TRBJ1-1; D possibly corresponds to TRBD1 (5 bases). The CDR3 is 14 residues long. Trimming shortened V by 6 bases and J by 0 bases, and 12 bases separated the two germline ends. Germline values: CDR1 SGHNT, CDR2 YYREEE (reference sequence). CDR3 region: CASTGLGVNTEAFF. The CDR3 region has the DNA TGTGCCAGCACGGGACTCGGGGTGAACACTGAAGCTTTCTTT.

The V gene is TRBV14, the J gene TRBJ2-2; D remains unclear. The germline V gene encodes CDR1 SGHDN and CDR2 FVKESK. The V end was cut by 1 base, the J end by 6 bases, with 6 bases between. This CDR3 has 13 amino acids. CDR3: CASSQADSGELFF. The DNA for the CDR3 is TGTGCCAGCAGCCAAGCCGACTCCGGGGAGCTGTTTTTT.

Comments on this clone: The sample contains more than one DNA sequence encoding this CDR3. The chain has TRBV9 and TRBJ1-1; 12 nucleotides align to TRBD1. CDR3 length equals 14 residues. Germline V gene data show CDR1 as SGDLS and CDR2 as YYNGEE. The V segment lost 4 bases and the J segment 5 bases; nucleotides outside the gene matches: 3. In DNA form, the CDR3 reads TGTGCCAGCAGCCTGGGACAGGGGGCAACTGAAGCTTTCTTT. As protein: CASSLGQGATEAFF. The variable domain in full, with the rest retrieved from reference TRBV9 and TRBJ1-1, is DSGVTQTPKHLITATGQRVTLRCSPRSGDLSVYWYQQSLDQGLQFLIQYYNGEERAKGNILERFSAQQFPDLHSELNLSSLELGDSALYFCASSLGQGATEAFFGQGTRLTVV.

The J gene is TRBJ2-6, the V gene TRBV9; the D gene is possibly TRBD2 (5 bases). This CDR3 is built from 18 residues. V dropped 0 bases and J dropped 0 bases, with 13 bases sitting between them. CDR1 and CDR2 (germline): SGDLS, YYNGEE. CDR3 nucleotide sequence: TGTGCCAGCAGCGTAGCGGGCGGGCCGTTCTCTGGGGCCAACGTCCTGACTTTC. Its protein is CASSVAGGPFSGANVLTF.

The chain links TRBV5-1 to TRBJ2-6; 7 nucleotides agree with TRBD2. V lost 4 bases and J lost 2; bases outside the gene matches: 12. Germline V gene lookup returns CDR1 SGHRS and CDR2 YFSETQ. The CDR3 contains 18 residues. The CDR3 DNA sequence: TGCGCCAGCAGCGCCCTCTTAGGCGGGAGTCCTGGGGCCAACGTCCTGACTTTC. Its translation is CASSALLGGSPGANVLTF.

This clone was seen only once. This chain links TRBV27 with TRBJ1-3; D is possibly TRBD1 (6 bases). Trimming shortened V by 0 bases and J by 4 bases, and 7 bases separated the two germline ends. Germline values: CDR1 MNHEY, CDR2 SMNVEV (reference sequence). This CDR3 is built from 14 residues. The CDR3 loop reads CASSLSGTGNTIYF. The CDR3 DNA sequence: TGTGCCAGCAGTTTATCCGGGACAGGAAACACCATATATTTT.